This TCR beta chain was sequenced in a study of CD8+CD57+ T cells in acquired aplastic anemia. Overall study findings and caveats: Patients and controls had in common 25 to 30 CD8+ CDR3 sequences. No significant patient-versus-control difference appeared in CD8+ Simpson's diversity.

About this clonotype itself: The antigen is undetermined.

Genomic DNA, serving as template, underwent TCR beta VDJ and CDR3 profiling. TCRdb re-analysed the reads in MiXCR, keeping a single row per CDR3 protein. The sample records around 180,000 distinct CDR3 sequences, less than 65% being singletons. Material for sequencing was sorted CD4+, CD8+, or CD8+CD57+ T cells (not recorded which) from PBMCs. The TCR originated in a human donor with severe aplastic anemia or a healthy control (not recorded which).

CDR3 sequence (DNA): TGTGCCAGCAGTGAACTGGCACTAGCTGCTGAGACCCAGTACTTC. It encodes CASSELALAAETQYF. The chain couples TRBV2 to TRBJ2-5; TRBD2 is a possible D gene (6 bases). Germline CDR1 and CDR2: SNHLY and FYNNEI. CDR3 size: 15 residues. Between the trimmed V and J ends, which lost 2 bases and 5 bases, there was a span of 15 bases.